Each of the 31 T cell receptor beta chains below was sequenced from the same sample in a study of cytomegalovirus exposure and HLA in healthy donors. Use of 60 Vbeta and 13 Jbeta primers characterized the PCR. Only in-frame clones appear in the TCRdb table, and some are missing; sequencing was by immunoSEQ multiplex PCR. The sample includes approximately 180,000 clones, 80% to 85% of them seen just once. Sample: PBMCs. These receptor sequences come from a woman aged 18-29 years in good health and CMV-seronegative.

V and J are TRBV10-3 and TRBJ1-1, with 8 bases fitting TRBD1. The germline V gene has CDR1 ENHRY and CDR2 SYGVKD. J gave up 1 base and V 3 bases, and 4 bases lay outside the gene matches. CDR3 length: 15 amino acids. This CDR3 is CAISDPGQANTEAFF. CDR3 DNA sequence: TGTGCCATCAGTGACCCGGGACAGGCGAACACTGAAGCTTTCTTT.

V usage is TRBV7-9 and J usage is TRBJ2-7; D is ambiguous. Germline values: CDR1 SEHNR, CDR2 FQNEAQ (reference sequence). The CDR3 runs to 13 residues. CDR3 in amino acids: CSSSPIDFYEQYV. The CDR3 DNA is TGTTCCAGCAGCCCCATAGACTTCTACGAGCAGTACGTC.

The sample holds one count of this clone. The rearrangement links TRBV18 to TRBJ1-2, with TRBD1 identical over 8 bases. The CDR3 has 15 amino acids. Germline V gives CDR1 KGHSH, CDR2 LQKENI. Trimming at V came to 6 bases and at J to 0 bases, leaving 6 bases not matched to a gene. Written as DNA, the CDR3 is TGTGCCAGCTCCCAAGGACAGGGCACTAACTATGGCTACACCTTC. Encoded protein: CASSQGQGTNYGYTF.

CDR3 sequence: CASSPLPVLNTGELFF. As DNA, the CDR3 is TGTGCCAGCTCACCACTCCCGGTGCTGAACACCGGGGAGCTGTTTTTT. The chain links TRBV18 to TRBJ2-2; no clear D gene. Trimming cost V 1 base and J 1 base, with 10 bases left between them. Germline values: CDR1 KGHSH, CDR2 LQKENI. This CDR3 is 16 amino acids long.

The V gene is TRBV7-8, the J gene TRBJ1-5, with D uncertain. Trimming took off 1 base at V and 0 bases at J, with 10 bases between the two ends. Germline values: CDR1 SGHVS, CDR2 FQNEAQ. The CDR3 covers 16 residues. The CDR3: CASSLGQSHSNQPQHF. DNA for the CDR3: TGTGCCAGCAGCTTAGGACAATCTCATAGCAATCAGCCCCAGCATTTT.

This chain connects TRBV29-1 to TRBJ1-4; 7 bases map to TRBD1. Germline assignment: CDR1 SQVTM and CDR2 ANQGSEA. The CDR3 spans 15 residues. V shed 5 bases and J 4 bases; nucleotides not matched to a gene: 10. CDR3 sequence reads: CSVLVTGTFNEKLFF. In nucleotides, the CDR3 is TGCAGCGTTCTCGTGACAGGGACCTTTAATGAAAAACTGTTTTTT.

V is TRBV19 and J is TRBJ2-4, with a weak D call TRBD2 (7 bases). V was shortened by 4 bases and J by 3 bases, with 10 bases between the two germline ends. This CDR3 has 14 amino acids. Germline V gene lookup returns CDR1 LNHDA and CDR2 SQIVND (reference sequence). CDR3 residues: CASSRGGVKNIQYF. The CDR3 DNA follows: TGTGCCAGTAGTAGGGGGGGCGTCAAAAACATTCAGTACTTC.

This chain links TRBV5-4 with TRBJ1-3; D unresolved. Germline CDR1 SGHNT, CDR2 YYREEE (reference sequence). This CDR3 comprises 17 residues. V lost 1 base to trimming and J lost 0 bases, with 14 bases between them. The CDR3 nucleotides read TGTGCCAGCAGCTTGAGCCCGCCAACTTTCTCTGGAAACACCATATATTTT. Translation gives CASSLSPPTFSGNTIYF.

This clone was counted between two and nine times. In DNA, the CDR3 is TGTGCCAGCTCACCACAGGGGGCCGATGAAGCTTTCTTT. It translates to CASSPQGADEAFF. The V gene is TRBV18, the J gene TRBJ1-1; 7 positions agree with TRBD1. This CDR3 is 13 amino acids long. The junction had 3 bases not matched to a gene; V was cut back by 1 base and J by 7 bases. The germline gives CDR1 KGHSH, CDR2 LQKENI.

The chain carries TRBV7-2 and TRBJ1-2, with 10 bases matching TRBD1. CDR1 is SGHTA, CDR2 FQGNSA, per germline. The J segment lost 2 bases and the V segment lost 1 base, leaving 4 bases of the junction unmatched. This CDR3 contains 16 residues. As DNA, the CDR3 is TGTGCCAGCAGCTTAGGGGGACAGGGGATGAACTATGGCTACACCTTC. It yields the protein CASSLGGQGMNYGYTF.

DNA of the CDR3: TGTGCCAGCAGTTACAAAACCCCGTTACTATTACCGAGATCTGGGGCCAACGTCCTGACTTTC. Its protein product is CASSYKTPLLLPRSGANVLTF. V and J are TRBV2 and TRBJ2-6; D gene uncertain. Trimming took 5 bases from V and 1 from J, leaving 27 bases between them. The germline CDR1 and CDR2 sequences are SNHLY and FYNNEI. CDR3 size: 21 residues.

The chain has TRBV4-3 and TRBJ2-3, with TRBD1 as a possible D gene (7 bases). V was trimmed by 6 bases and J by 3 bases, leaving 13 bases between them. Germline V gene lookup returns CDR1 LGHNA and CDR2 YSLEER. The CDR3 spans 14 residues. The CDR3 is CASSLQGGTDTQYF. In nucleotides, the CDR3 is TGCGCCAGCAGTTTGCAGGGGGGTACAGATACGCAGTATTTT.

V is TRBV10-2 and J is TRBJ2-3; TRBD1 matches at 8 bases. Germline V CDR1 and CDR2: WSHSY, SAAADI. The V segment lost 6 bases and the J segment 5 bases; nucleotides outside the gene matches: 10. The CDR3 has 15 amino acids. The CDR3 DNA follows: TGCGCCAGCAGCCCGGGCAGGGGGCCGTTAGATACGCAGTATTTT. Translating it yields CASSPGRGPLDTQYF.

The chain links TRBV28 to TRBJ1-1, with TRBD1 matching over 7 bases. The V gene's germline CDR1 is MDHEN and CDR2 SYDVKM. J was trimmed by 5 bases and V by 6 bases; bases with no gene match: 9. This CDR3 contains 14 residues. The chain's CDR3 is CASSRGGAETEAFF. Here the CDR3 DNA reads TGTGCCAGCAGCCGAGGGGGCGCGGAGACTGAAGCTTTCTTT.

This clone was seen once. This rearrangement joins TRBV7-9 to TRBJ2-1; D remains ambiguous. The CDR3 has 15 amino acids. The germline V gene has CDR1 SEHNR and CDR2 FQNEAQ (reference sequence). Trimming removed 3 bases at V and 0 bases at J, with 9 bases between. The CDR3: CASSLRFGSYNEQFF. In DNA form, the CDR3 reads TGTGCCAGCAGCTTGCGTTTTGGCTCCTACAATGAGCAGTTCTTC.

This clone was seen a handful of times. The chain's CDR3 is CAWSPSSNQPQHF. CDR3 nucleotides: TGTGCCTGGAGTCCGAGTAGCAATCAGCCCCAGCATTTT. The rearrangement uses TRBV30 and TRBJ1-5, with no clear D. The V gene lost 2 bases and the J gene lost 0 bases, with 5 bases spanning the gap. The germline V gene has CDR1 GTSNPN and CDR2 SVGIG (reference sequence). This CDR3 spans 13 amino acids.

The chain has TRBV29-1 and TRBJ2-7; D possibly corresponds to TRBD2 (7 bases). The ends were cut back, 3 bases at V and 2 bases at J, with 14 bases in the middle. The CDR3 is 14 residues long. Germline V gene data show CDR1 as SQVTM and CDR2 as ANQGSEA. CDR3 loop: CSVDNRDYPYEQYF. The CDR3 DNA is TGCAGCGTTGATAACAGGGACTACCCCTACGAGCAGTACTTC.

The chain uses TRBV6-1 and TRBJ1-6; D is possibly TRBD1 (5 bases). This CDR3 is 16 amino acids long. CDR1 and CDR2 (germline): MNHNS, SASEGT. V lost 0 bases and J 3 bases, leaving 9 bases between the germline ends. This CDR3 is CASSEASTVYNSPLHF. In nucleotides, the CDR3 is TGTGCCAGCAGTGAAGCTTCGACAGTCTATAATTCACCCCTCCACTTT.

The chain is built from TRBV7-9 and TRBJ2-7, with a tentative D call TRBD1 (5 bases). The CDR3 sequence is 13 residues long. CDR1 is SEHNR, CDR2 FQNEAQ, per germline (reference sequence). The CDR3 here is CSSSLGRDYEQYV. CDR3 nucleotides: TGTTCCAGCAGCTTAGGCAGGGACTACGAGCAGTACGTC.

The rearrangement links TRBV29-1 to TRBJ2-1; 7 nucleotides match TRBD2. CDR1 and CDR2 (germline): SQVTM, ANQGSEA. The CDR3 spans 12 residues. Unmatched junction bases numbered 8, after V lost 7 bases and J lost 8 bases. The CDR3: CSALTSSYEQFF. As DNA, the CDR3 is TGCAGCGCCTTGACTAGCAGCTATGAGCAGTTCTTC.

This chain joins TRBV6-5 and TRBJ2-6; D uncertain. This CDR3 contains 15 residues. CDR1 MNHEY and CDR2 SVGAGI come from the germline V gene. The germline V and J ends were trimmed by 6 bases and 0 bases, with 9 bases remaining between them. DNA for the CDR3: TGTGCCAGCAGACACGTCCCCTCTGGGGCCAACGTCCTGACTTTC. It specifies CASRHVPSGANVLTF.

V is TRBV5-6 and J is TRBJ2-3, with TRBD2 identical over 15 bases. There are 19 residues in the CDR3. From germline, CDR1 is SGHDT and CDR2 YYEEEE. The junction had 13 bases not matched to a gene; V was cut back by 5 bases and J by 3 bases. The CDR3 DNA reads TGTGCCAGCAGGGGGGTGGGGGGACTAGCGGGAGGAGGAACAGATACGCAGTATTTT. The encoded protein is CASRGVGGLAGGGTDTQYF.

The chain is built from TRBV13 and TRBJ1-1; 8 bases agree with TRBD1. Unmatched junction bases numbered 5, after V lost 6 bases and J lost 5 bases. Germline V lookup: CDR1 PRHDT, CDR2 FYEKMQ (reference sequence). The CDR3 loop spans 13 amino acids. CDR3 sequence: CASSRRQGTEAFF. The CDR3 region has the DNA TGTGCCAGCAGTCGTAGACAGGGGACTGAAGCTTTCTTT.

The J gene is TRBJ1-1, the V gene TRBV29-1, with TRBD1 identical over 11 bases. Germline V gene sequence: CDR1 SQVTM, CDR2 ANQGSEA. The CDR3 extends over 15 amino acids. Unmatched junction bases numbered 13, after V lost 7 bases and J lost 6 bases. This chain's CDR3 is CSALGTGGRMAEAFF. CDR3 DNA: TGCAGCGCCCTCGGGACAGGGGGTCGTATGGCTGAAGCTTTCTTT.

This chain joins TRBV9 and TRBJ2-1; 7 bases align to TRBD2. The germline V gene encodes CDR1 SGDLS and CDR2 YYNGEE. This CDR3 is built from 16 residues. With V trimmed by 0 bases and J by 0 bases, 3 bases remained unmatched. Here the CDR3 reads CASSVEGGSSYNEQFF. The CDR3 DNA reads as TGTGCCAGCAGCGTAGAAGGCGGGAGCTCCTACAATGAGCAGTTCTTC.

J is TRBJ1-1 and V is TRBV5-1; 9 nucleotides line up with TRBD1. The CDR3 covers 15 residues. The J segment lost 2 bases and the V segment lost 0 bases, leaving 2 bases of the junction unmatched. Germline loops: CDR1 SGHRS, CDR2 YFSETQ. The CDR3 nucleotides are TGCGCCAGCAGCTTGGGGGGACAGGGTAACACTGAAGCTTTCTTT. Its protein is CASSLGGQGNTEAFF.

Concerning this clone itself: An end of the junction differs from the germline gene, which may be a read error. J is TRBJ2-7 and V is TRBV19; D is possibly TRBD1 (6 bases). The CDR3 has 15 residues. CDR1 and CDR2 (germline): LNHDA, SQIVND (reference sequence). The CDR3 loop reads CASSGLSGHSSEQYF. The CDR3 coding sequence is TGTGCCAGTAGTGGATTATCGGGACACTCCTCCGAGCAGTACTTC.

V and J are TRBV5-4 and TRBJ2-2; weak D call: TRBD2 (7 bases). The CDR3 runs 14 residues. The germline gives CDR1 SGHNT, CDR2 YYREEE (reference sequence). The V gene lost 3 bases and the J gene lost 7 bases, with 13 bases spanning the gap. CDR3 in amino acids: CASSWGGRDGELFF. For the CDR3, the DNA is TGTGCCAGCAGCTGGGGGGGGCGCGACGGGGAGCTGTTTTTT.

The gene calls are TRBV9 and TRBJ2-5; 9 nucleotides match TRBD2. The V gene's germline CDR1 is SGDLS and CDR2 YYNGEE. The CDR3 contains 17 residues. V trimming: 0 bases; J trimming: 5 bases; junction bases outside the gene matches: 11. In DNA form, the CDR3 reads TGTGCCAGCAGCGTAGCTCTTAGCGGGGGTGAGCGGGAGACCCAGTACTTC. It specifies CASSVALSGGERETQYF.

The chain carries TRBV5-1 and TRBJ2-5; 11 bases match TRBD1. This CDR3 is 16 amino acids long. The J segment lost 5 bases and the V segment lost 6 bases, leaving 12 bases of the junction unmatched. Germline assignment: CDR1 SGHRS and CDR2 YFSETQ. This chain's CDR3 is CASTLTGQGAWETQYF. DNA for the CDR3: TGCGCCAGCACCCTTACAGGACAGGGGGCTTGGGAGACCCAGTACTTC.

This clone was detected once. The chain combines TRBV28 with TRBJ2-5; possibly TRBD2 for D (5 bases). The germline gives CDR1 MDHEN, CDR2 SYDVKM. CDR3 length: 13 amino acids. Trimming shortened V by 5 bases and J by 3 bases, and 10 bases separated the two germline ends. This chain's CDR3 is CASSRAAEETQYF. CDR3 DNA: TGTGCCAGCAGTCGGGCAGCGGAAGAGACCCAGTACTTC.